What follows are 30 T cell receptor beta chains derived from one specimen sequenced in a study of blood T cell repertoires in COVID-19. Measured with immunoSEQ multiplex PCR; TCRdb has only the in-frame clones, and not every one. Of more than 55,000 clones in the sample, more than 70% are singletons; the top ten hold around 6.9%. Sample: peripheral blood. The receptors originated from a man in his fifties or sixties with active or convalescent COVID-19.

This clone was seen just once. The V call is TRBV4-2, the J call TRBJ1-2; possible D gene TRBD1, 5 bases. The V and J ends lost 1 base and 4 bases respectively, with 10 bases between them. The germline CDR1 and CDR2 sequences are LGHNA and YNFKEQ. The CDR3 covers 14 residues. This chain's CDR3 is CASSQAQGFYGYTF. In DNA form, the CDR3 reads TGTGCCAGCAGCCAAGCTCAGGGTTTCTATGGCTACACCTTC.

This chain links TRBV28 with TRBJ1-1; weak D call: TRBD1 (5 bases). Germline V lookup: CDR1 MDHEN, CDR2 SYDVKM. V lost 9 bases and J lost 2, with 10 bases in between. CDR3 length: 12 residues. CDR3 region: CASRGFNTEAFF. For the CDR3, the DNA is TGTGCCAGTAGGGGTTTTAACACTGAAGCTTTCTTT.

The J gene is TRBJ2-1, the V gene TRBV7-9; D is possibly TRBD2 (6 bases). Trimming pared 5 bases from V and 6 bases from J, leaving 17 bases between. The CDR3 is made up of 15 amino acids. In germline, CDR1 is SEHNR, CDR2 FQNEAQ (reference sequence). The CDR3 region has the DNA TGTGCCAGCAGCCCAAGCGGGCTAGTTCTCAATGAGCAGTTCTTC. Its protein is CASSPSGLVLNEQFF.

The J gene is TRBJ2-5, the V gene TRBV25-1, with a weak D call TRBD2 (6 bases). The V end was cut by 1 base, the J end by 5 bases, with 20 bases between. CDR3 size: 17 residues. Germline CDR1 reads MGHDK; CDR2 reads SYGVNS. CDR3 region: CASSESAGLVVRETQYF. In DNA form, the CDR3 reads TGTGCCAGCAGTGAATCCGCGGGGCTAGTAGTCAGGGAGACCCAGTACTTC.

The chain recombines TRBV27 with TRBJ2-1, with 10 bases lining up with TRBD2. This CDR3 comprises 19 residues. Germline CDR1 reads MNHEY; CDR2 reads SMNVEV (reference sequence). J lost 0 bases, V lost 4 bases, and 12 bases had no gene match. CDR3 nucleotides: TGTGCCAGCAGTTCCCGGTTAGCGGGAGGCCCAAGCTCCTACAATGAGCAGTTCTTC. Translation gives CASSSRLAGGPSSYNEQFF.

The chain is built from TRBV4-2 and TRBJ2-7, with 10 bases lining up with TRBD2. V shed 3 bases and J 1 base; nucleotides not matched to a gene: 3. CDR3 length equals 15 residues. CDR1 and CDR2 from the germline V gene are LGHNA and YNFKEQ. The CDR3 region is CASSQSAGGSYEQYF. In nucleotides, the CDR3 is TGTGCCAGCAGCCAGTCAGCGGGAGGGTCCTACGAGCAGTACTTC.

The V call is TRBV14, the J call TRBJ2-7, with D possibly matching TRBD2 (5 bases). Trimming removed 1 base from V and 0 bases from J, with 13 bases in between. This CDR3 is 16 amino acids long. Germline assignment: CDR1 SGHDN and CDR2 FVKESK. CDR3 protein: CASSQARGPFSYEQYF. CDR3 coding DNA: TGTGCCAGCAGCCAAGCTCGCGGGCCCTTCTCCTACGAGCAGTACTTC.

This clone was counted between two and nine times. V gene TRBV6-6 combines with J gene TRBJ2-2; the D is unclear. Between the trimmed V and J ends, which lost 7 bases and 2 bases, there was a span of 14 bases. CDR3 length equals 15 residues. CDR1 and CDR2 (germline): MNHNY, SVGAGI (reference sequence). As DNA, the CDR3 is TGTGCCAGCAAGTCCTCCCAGGTCAACACCGGGGAGCTGTTTTTT. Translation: CASKSSQVNTGELFF.

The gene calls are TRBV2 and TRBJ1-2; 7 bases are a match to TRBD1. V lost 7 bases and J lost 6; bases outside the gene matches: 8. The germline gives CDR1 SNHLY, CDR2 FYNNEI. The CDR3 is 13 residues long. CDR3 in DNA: TGTGCCAGCATTGAGGGGGCGTGGAATGGCTACACCTTC. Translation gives CASIEGAWNGYTF.

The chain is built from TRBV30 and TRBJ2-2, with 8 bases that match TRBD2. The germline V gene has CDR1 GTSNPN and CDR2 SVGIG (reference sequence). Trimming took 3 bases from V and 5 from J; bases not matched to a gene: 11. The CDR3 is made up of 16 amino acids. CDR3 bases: TGTGCCTGGAGCCGCGGGGGGTCGGTACCTACCGGGGAGCTGTTTTTT. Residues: CAWSRGGSVPTGELFF.

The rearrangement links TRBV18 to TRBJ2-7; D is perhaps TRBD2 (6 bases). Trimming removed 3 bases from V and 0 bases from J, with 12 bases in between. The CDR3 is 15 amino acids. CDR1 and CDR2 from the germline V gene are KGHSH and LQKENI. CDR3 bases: TGTGCCAGCTCACCTACGGGGGATTTCTCCTACGAGCAGTACTTC. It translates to CASSPTGDFSYEQYF.

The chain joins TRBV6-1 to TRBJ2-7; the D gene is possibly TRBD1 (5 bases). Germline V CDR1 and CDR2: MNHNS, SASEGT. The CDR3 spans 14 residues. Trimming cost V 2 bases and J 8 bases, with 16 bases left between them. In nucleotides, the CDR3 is TGTGCCAGCAGTGAACCCCAGGGTTTACGCAAGCAGTACTTC. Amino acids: CASSEPQGLRKQYF.

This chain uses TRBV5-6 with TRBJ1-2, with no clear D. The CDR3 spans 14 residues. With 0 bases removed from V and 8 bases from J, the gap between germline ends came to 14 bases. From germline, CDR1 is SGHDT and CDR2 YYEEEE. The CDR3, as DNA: TGTGCCAGCAGCTTGGTGCAGGCCGGAAGGGGCTACACCTTC. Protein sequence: CASSLVQAGRGYTF.

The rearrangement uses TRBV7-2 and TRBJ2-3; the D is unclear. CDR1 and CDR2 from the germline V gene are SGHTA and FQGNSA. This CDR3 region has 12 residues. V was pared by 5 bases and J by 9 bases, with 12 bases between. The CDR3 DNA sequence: TGTGCCAGCAGCCTTACCCCCCGGACGCAGTATTTT. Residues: CASSLTPRTQYF.

The CDR3 region has the DNA TGTGCCAGCAGCCAAGAAGGGAGAAAACTGTTTTTT. It is translated as CASSQEGRKLFF. V is TRBV3-1 (or the pseudogene TRBV3-2) and J is TRBJ1-4, with D uncertain. From germline, CDR1 is LGHDT and CDR2 YNNKEL (reference sequence). The CDR3 consists of 12 residues. Trimming left V 0 bases short and J 10 bases short, with 6 bases between.

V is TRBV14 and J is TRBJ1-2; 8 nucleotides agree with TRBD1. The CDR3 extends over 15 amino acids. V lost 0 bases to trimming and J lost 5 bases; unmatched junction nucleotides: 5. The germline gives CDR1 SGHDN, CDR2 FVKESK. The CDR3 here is CASSQDVTGDYGYTF. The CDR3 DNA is TGTGCCAGCAGCCAAGATGTGACAGGGGATTATGGCTACACCTTC.

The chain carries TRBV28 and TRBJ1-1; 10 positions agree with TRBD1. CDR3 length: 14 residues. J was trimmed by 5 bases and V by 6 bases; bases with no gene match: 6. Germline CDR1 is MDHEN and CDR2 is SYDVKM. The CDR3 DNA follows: TGTGCCAGCAGCCTGACAGGGGGCGGGACTGAAGCTTTCTTT. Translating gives CASSLTGGGTEAFF.

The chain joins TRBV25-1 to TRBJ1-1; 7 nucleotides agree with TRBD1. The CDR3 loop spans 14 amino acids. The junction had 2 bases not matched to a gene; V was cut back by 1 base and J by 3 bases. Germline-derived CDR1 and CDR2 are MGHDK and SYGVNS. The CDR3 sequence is CASSEFTGDTEAFF. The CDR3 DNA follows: TGTGCCAGCAGTGAATTTACAGGGGACACTGAAGCTTTCTTT. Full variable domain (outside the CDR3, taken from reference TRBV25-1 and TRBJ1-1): EADIYQTPRYLVIGTGKKITLECSQTMGHDKMYWYQQDPGMELHLIHYSYGVNSTEKGDLSSESTVSRIRTEHFPLTLESARPSHTSQYLCASSEFTGDTEAFFGQGTRLTVV.

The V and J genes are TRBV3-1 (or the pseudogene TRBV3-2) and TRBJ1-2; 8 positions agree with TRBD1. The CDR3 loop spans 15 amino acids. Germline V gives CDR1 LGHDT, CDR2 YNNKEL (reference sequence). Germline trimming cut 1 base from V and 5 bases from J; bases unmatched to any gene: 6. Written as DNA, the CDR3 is TGTGCCAGCAGCCAAGGAAGACAGGGGTGGTATGGCTACACCTTC. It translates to CASSQGRQGWYGYTF.

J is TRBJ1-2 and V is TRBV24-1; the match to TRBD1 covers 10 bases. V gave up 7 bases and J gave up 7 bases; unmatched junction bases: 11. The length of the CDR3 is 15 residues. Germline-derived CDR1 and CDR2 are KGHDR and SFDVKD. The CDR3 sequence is CATSTSGTGDGGYTF. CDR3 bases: TGTGCCACCAGCACTTCCGGGACAGGGGATGGTGGCTACACCTTC.

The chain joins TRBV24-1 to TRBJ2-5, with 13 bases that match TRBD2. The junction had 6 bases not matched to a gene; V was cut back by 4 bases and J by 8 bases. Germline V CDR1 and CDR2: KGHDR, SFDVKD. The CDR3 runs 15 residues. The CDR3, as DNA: TGTGCCACCAGTGAGGGACTAGCGGGGAGGGGTACCCAGTACTTC. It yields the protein CATSEGLAGRGTQYF.

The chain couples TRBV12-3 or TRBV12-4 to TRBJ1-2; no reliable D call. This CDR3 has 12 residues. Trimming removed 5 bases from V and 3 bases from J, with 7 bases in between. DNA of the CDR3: TGTGCCAGCAGTGAGTCCTACTATGGCTACACCTTC. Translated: CASSESYYGYTF.

In DNA form, the CDR3 reads TGTGCCAGCAGAGAGCTTCTTACCGCGGTACCCCTCCACTTT. Amino acid sequence: CASRELLTAVPLHF. This chain links TRBV6-5 with TRBJ1-6; D is uncertain. This CDR3 comprises 14 residues. Germline CDR1 MNHEY, CDR2 SVGAGI. Trimming removed 6 bases from V and 12 bases from J, with 18 bases in between.

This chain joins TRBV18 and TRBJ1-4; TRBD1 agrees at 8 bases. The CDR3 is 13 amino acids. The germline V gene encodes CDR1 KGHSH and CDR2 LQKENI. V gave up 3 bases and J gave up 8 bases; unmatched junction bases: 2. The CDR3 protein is CASSPDREEKLFF. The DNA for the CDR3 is TGTGCCAGCTCACCGGACAGGGAGGAAAAACTGTTTTTT.

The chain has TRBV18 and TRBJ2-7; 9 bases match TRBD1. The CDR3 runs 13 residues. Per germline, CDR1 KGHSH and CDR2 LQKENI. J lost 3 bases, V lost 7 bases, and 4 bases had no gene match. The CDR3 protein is CASLPGQGYEQYF. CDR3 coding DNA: TGTGCCAGCTTACCGGGACAGGGCTACGAGCAGTACTTC. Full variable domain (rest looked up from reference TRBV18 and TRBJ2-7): NAGVMQNPRHLVRRRGQEARLRCSPMKGHSHVYWYRQLPEEGLKFMVYLQKENIIDESGMPKERFSAEFPKEGPSILRIQQVVRGDSAAYFCASLPGQGYEQYFGPGTRLTVT.

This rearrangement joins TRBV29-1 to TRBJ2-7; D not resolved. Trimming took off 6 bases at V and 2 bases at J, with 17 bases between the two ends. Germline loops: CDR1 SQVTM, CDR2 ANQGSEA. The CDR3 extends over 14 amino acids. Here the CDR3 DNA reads TGCAGCGTCGGATTCCCGGGTGGAACCTACGAGCAGTACTTC. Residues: CSVGFPGGTYEQYF.

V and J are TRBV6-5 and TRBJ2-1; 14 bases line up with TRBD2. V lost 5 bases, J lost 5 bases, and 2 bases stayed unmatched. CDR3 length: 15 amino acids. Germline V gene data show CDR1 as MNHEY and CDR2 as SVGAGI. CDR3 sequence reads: CASSRTSGGHNEQFF. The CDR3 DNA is TGTGCCAGCAGTCGGACTAGCGGGGGGCACAATGAGCAGTTCTTC.

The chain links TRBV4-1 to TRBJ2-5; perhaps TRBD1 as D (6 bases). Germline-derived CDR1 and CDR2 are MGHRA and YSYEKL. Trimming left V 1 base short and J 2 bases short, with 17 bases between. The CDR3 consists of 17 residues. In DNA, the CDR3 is TGCGCCAGCAGCCAAGCAGTCTGGGGGCAGGGACAAGAGACCCAGTACTTC. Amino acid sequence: CASSQAVWGQGQETQYF.

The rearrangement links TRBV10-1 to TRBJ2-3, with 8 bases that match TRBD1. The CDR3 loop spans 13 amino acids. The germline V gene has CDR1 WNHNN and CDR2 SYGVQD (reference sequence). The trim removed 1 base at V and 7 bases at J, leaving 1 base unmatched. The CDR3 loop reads CASSEYRGNTQYF. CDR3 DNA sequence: TGCGCCAGCAGTGAGTACAGGGGGAATACGCAGTATTTT.

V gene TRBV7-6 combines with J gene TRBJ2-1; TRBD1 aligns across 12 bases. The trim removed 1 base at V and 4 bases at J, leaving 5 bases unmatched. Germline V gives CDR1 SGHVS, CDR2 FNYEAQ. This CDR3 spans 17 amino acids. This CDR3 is CASSLVWGQGAYNEQFF. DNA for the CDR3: TGTGCCAGCAGCTTAGTCTGGGGACAGGGGGCTTACAATGAGCAGTTCTTC.